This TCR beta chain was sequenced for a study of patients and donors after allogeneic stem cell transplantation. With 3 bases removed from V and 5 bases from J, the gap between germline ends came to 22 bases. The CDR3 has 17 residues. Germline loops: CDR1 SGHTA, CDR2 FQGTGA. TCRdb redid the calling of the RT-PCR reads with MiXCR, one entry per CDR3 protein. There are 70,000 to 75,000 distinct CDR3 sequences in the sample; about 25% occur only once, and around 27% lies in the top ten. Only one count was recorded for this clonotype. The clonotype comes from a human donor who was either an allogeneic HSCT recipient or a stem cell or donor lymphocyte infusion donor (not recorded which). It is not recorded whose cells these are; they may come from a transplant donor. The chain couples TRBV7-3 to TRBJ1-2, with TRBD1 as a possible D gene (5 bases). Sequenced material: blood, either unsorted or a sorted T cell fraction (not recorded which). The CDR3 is CASSFPTGIIGQYGYTF. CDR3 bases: TGTGCCAGCAGCTTTCCCACAGGAATCATCGGGCAATATGGCTACACCTTC.